These T cell receptor beta chains were read from a single sample in a study of cytomegalovirus exposure and HLA in healthy donors. Some clones are missing from TCRdb's copy, which holds only in-frame ones; the method was immunoSEQ multiplex PCR. This repertoire shows some 190,000 clones, more than 70% found once; its top ten account for around 1.4%. Material: PBMCs. These receptor sequences come from a girl aged 10 to 17 in good health and CMV-seropositive. CDR3s include the opening cysteine and the closing phenylalanine or tryptophan. The D gene is left open where the match is weak. Clone sizes are given selectively: once, few, many, or a class where the clone is expanded.

>TRBV2|15|.|TRBJ1-1|TRBD1
CASSVRGSGNTEAFF
TGTGCCAGCAGTGTCAGGGGGTCGGGGAACACTGAAGCTTTCTTT
>TRBV5-1|17|.|TRBJ2-7|TRBD2
CASSSSGLSGRLGEQYF
TGCGCCAGCAGCTCCTCTGGCCTTAGCGGGAGGCTCGGCGAGCAGTACTTC
>TRBV10-1|14|.|TRBJ1-1|.
CASSESKMNTEAFF
TGCGCCAGCAGTGAATCTAAGATGAACACTGAAGCTTTCTTT
>TRBV6-6|14|.|TRBJ2-3|.
CASSYSEGSDTQYF
TGTGCCAGCAGTTACTCAGAGGGCTCAGATACGCAGTATTTT
>TRBV5-6|18|.|TRBJ2-7|.
CASSAGAYGQKLPYEQYF
TGTGCCAGCAGCGCGGGGGCTTACGGACAGAAACTCCCCTACGAGCAGTACTTC
>TRBV18|15|.|TRBJ2-6|TRBD1
CASQRTGDGANVLTF
TGTGCCAGCCAACGGACAGGGGATGGGGCCAACGTCCTGACTTTC
>TRBV19|15|.|TRBJ2-5|TRBD1
CASSSRDRVLETQYF
TGTGCCAGTAGTAGCCGGGACAGGGTTTTGGAGACCCAGTACTTC
>TRBV5-4|15|.|TRBJ2-3|TRBD2
CASSLSLAGPDTQYF
TGTGCCAGCAGCTTGAGTCTAGCGGGACCAGATACGCAGTATTTT
>TRBV6-6|14|.|TRBJ2-7|.
CASSYGQKAYEQYF
TGTGCCAGCAGTTACGGACAGAAGGCCTACGAGCAGTACTTC
>TRBV9|19|.|TRBJ2-7|TRBD2
CASSISGRWAGDSLNEQYF
TGTGCCAGCAGCATTAGCGGGAGGTGGGCCGGGGATTCCTTGAACGAGCAGTACTTC
>TRBV7-7|16|.|TRBJ2-2|TRBD1
CASSQDRVLYTGELFF
TGTGCCAGCAGCCAGGACAGGGTGCTATACACCGGGGAGCTGTTTTTT
>TRBV5-4|14|.|TRBJ1-1|.
CASSLFKTGTEAFF
TGTGCCAGCAGCTTGTTTAAAACGGGGACTGAAGCTTTCTTT
>TRBV4-2|18|.|TRBJ2-7|TRBD2
CASSQDWVTSGLSYEQYF
TGTGCCAGCAGCCAAGATTGGGTTACTAGCGGCCTCTCCTACGAGCAGTACTTC
>TRBV5-8|15|.|TRBJ1-5|TRBD1
CAGDRGDGSNQPQHF
TGTGCTGGGGACAGGGGCGATGGGAGCAATCAGCCCCAGCATTTT
>TRBV5-5|13|.|TRBJ1-2|.
CASSLRGYYGYTF
TGTGCCAGCAGCTTGAGGGGCTACTATGGCTACACCTTC
>TRBV19|15|.|TRBJ2-7|TRBD2
CASSIARLAGVEQYF
TGTGCCAGTAGTATAGCAAGACTAGCGGGAGTCGAGCAGTACTTC
>TRBV6-5|13|.|TRBJ2-5|.
CASRRYTTETQYF
TGTGCCAGCAGGCGTTATACCACGGAGACCCAGTACTTC
>TRBV28|15|.|TRBJ2-3|TRBD2
CASWTSGRRVDTQYF
TGTGCCAGCTGGACTAGCGGGAGACGGGTAGATACGCAGTATTTT
>TRBV9|16|.|TRBJ2-1|TRBD2
CASSVLAGVTSSGQFF
TGTGCCAGCAGCGTCCTAGCGGGAGTTACCTCTAGTGGGCAGTTCTTC
>TRBV27|13|.|TRBJ1-1|.
CASSLSRNTEAFF
TGTGCCAGCAGTTTATCCCGTAACACTGAAGCTTTCTTT
>TRBV10-3|14|.|TRBJ1-4|.
CAISESSRGEKLFF
TGTGCCATCAGTGAGTCAAGCAGAGGAGAAAAACTGTTTTTT
>TRBV5-5|18|.|TRBJ1-1|.
CASSLVGRDLELDTEAFF
TGTGCCAGCAGCTTGGTTGGGCGGGACCTAGAATTGGACACTGAAGCTTTCTTT
>TRBV6-1|18|.|TRBJ2-1|TRBD2
CASSEAQLNREGKDEQFF
TGTGCCAGCAGTGAAGCGCAGCTAAATCGGGAGGGTAAGGATGAGCAGTTCTTC
>TRBV7-9|14|once|TRBJ2-3|TRBD1
CASWDRGRTDTQYF
TGTGCCAGCTGGGACAGGGGCCGTACAGATACGCAGTATTTT
>TRBV15|13|few|TRBJ1-1|TRBD1
CATSPRDRVGIFF
TGTGCCACCAGCCCCCGGGACAGGGTTGGTATTTTCTTT
>TRBV7-2|12|.|TRBJ2-7|.
CASSSTRYEQYF
TGTGCCAGCAGCTCGACCAGGTACGAGCAGTACTTC
>TRBV27|16|.|TRBJ2-7|TRBD2
CASSLVGTSGMDEQYF
TGTGCCAGCAGTTTAGTAGGGACTAGCGGGATGGACGAGCAGTACTTC
>TRBV5-1|15|.|TRBJ1-4|.
CASSSLSGLNEKLFF
TGCGCCAGCAGCTCCCTATCCGGTCTTAATGAAAAACTGTTTTTT
>TRBV18|16|.|TRBJ1-5|TRBD1
CASSRGQGGSNQPQHF
TGTGCCAGCTCACGGGGACAGGGAGGGAGCAATCAGCCCCAGCATTTT
>TRBV27|17|.|TRBJ2-1|TRBD1
CASSLRTGGRSYNEQFF
TGTGCCAGCAGTTTACGGACAGGGGGGAGATCCTACAATGAGCAGTTCTTC
>TRBV4-1|17|.|TRBJ2-3|TRBD2
CASSQDVASGISDTQYF
TGCGCCAGCAGCCAAGATGTGGCTAGCGGGATCTCAGATACGCAGTATTTT
>TRBV19|14|.|TRBJ2-4|TRBD1
CASSIDRTGDFQYF
TGTGCCAGTAGTATAGATAGGACAGGGGATTTTCAGTACTTC
>TRBV6-5|13|.|TRBJ1-2|TRBD1
CASTDRVGDGYTF
TGTGCCAGTACTGACAGGGTGGGCGATGGCTACACCTTC
>TRBV5-1|12|.|TRBJ2-3|TRBD2
CASRRESDTQYF
TGCGCCAGCAGGCGGGAGTCTGATACGCAGTATTTT
>TRBV7-9|15|few|TRBJ1-2|.
CASSLGWGANYGYTF
TGTGCCAGCAGCTTAGGCTGGGGAGCTAACTATGGCTACACCTTC
>TRBV7-3|15|.|TRBJ2-1|TRBD2
CASSSGLAGPNEQFF
TGTGCCAGCAGCTCGGGACTAGCGGGCCCCAATGAGCAGTTCTTC
>TRBV6-1|14|.|TRBJ1-4|TRBD1
CASSRTGGNEKLFF
TGTGCCAGCAGCCGGACAGGGGGTAATGAAAAACTGTTTTTT
>TRBV27|16|.|TRBJ2-2|.
CASSSRINTNTGELFF
TGTGCCAGCAGTTCTAGAATTAACACCAACACCGGGGAGCTGTTTTTT
>TRBV11-2|16|.|TRBJ2-1|TRBD2
CASSPQTSGSSREQFF
TGTGCCAGCAGCCCTCAGACTAGCGGGAGTTCGAGGGAGCAGTTCTTC
>TRBV4-3|14|.|TRBJ2-7|.
CASSHLTGSYEQYF
TGCGCCAGCAGCCACCTGACAGGCTCCTACGAGCAGTACTTC
>TRBV5-1|15|.|TRBJ2-1|.
CASSMDGSSYNEQFF
TGCGCCAGCAGCATGGACGGTAGCTCCTACAATGAGCAGTTCTTC
>TRBV10-1|14|.|TRBJ2-5|.
CASSEALARETQYF
TGCGCCAGCAGTGAGGCGTTAGCTCGAGAGACCCAGTACTTC
>TRBV4-3|15|few|TRBJ1-1|.
CASSQGTGWRTEAFF
TGCGCCAGCAGCCAAGGGACCGGGTGGAGGACTGAAGCTTTCTTT
>TRBV11-2|13|.|TRBJ1-2|TRBD1
CASSTGQMFGYTF
TGTGCCAGCAGCACGGGACAGATGTTTGGCTACACCTTC
>TRBV25-1|13|.|TRBJ2-5|.
CASRRGSQETQYF
TGTGCCAGCAGGCGGGGTTCCCAAGAGACCCAGTACTTC
>TRBV29-1|12|.|TRBJ2-5|TRBD1
CSVEQGAETQYF
TGCAGCGTTGAGCAGGGGGCTGAGACCCAGTACTTC
>TRBV7-9|15|.|TRBJ1-1|.
CASSLAEGRNTEAFF
TGTGCCAGCAGCTTAGCGGAGGGCCGGAACACTGAAGCTTTCTTT
>TRBV5-1|14|few|TRBJ2-1|.
CASSPGGSYNEQFF
TGCGCCAGCAGCCCCGGCGGATCCTACAATGAGCAGTTCTTC
>TRBV5-4|15|.|TRBJ2-1|.
CASSLTSNKHNEQFF
TGTGCCAGCAGCTTGACTAGTAACAAACACAATGAGCAGTTCTTC
>TRBV18|16|.|TRBJ1-3|.
CASSPDRQASGNTIYF
TGTGCCAGCTCACCAGACAGACAGGCCTCTGGAAACACCATATATTTT
>TRBV18|13|few|TRBJ1-2|.
CASSPGGNYGYTF
TGTGCCAGCTCACCCGGGGGTAACTATGGCTACACCTTC
>TRBV29-1|14|.|TRBJ1-2|TRBD1
CSVERDRGDYGYTF
TGCAGCGTTGAAAGGGACAGGGGGGACTATGGCTACACCTTC
>TRBV11-2|16|.|TRBJ2-7|.
CASSLGGGKRGYEQYF
TGTGCCAGCAGCTTAGGGGGCGGGAAAAGGGGTTACGAGCAGTACTTC
>TRBV30|17|.|TRBJ2-7|TRBD2
CAWSVDLRWTSRNEQYF
TGTGCCTGGAGTGTAGATTTACGGTGGACTAGTCGGAACGAGCAGTACTTC
>TRBV7-9|14|once|TRBJ2-1|TRBD1
CASSSRDRGREQFF
TGTGCCAGCAGCTCGCGTGACAGGGGGCGGGAGCAGTTCTTC
>TRBV30|13|.|TRBJ2-1|.
CARGLGVYNEQFF
TGTGCCCGAGGACTGGGAGTGTACAATGAGCAGTTCTTC
>TRBV5-1|13|.|TRBJ1-2|.
CASSFFTGTGYTF
TGCGCCAGCAGCTTCTTCACAGGGACTGGCTACACCTTC
>TRBV6-5|15|.|TRBJ2-7|.
CASTGENRGSYEQYF
TGTGCCAGCACGGGCGAGAATAGGGGCTCCTACGAGCAGTACTTC
>TRBV6-1|11|.|TRBJ2-7|.
CASSEGGEQYF
TGTGCCAGTTCTGAAGGGGGCGAGCAGTACTTC